These T cell receptor beta chains were read from a single sample in a study of T cells in Graves' hyperthyroidism and ophthalmopathy. TCRdb fed the multiplex PCR reads into MiXCR, producing one record per CDR3 protein. The data contain around 380,000 distinct CDR3 sequences, roughly 13% of them seen just once; the ten biggest clones take up more than 20%. Material: blood. The source is a man aged 25 to 40 with Graves' hyperthyroidism that later progressed to Graves' ophthalmopathy. The CDR3 runs from the conserved cysteine through the conserved F or W. The D gene is left open where the match is weak. Not all rows give a size; the values are once, few, many and, for expanded clones, a class.

d_call: TRBD1; clone_size: few; j_call: TRBJ2-5; v_call: TRBV11-1; cdr3_nt: TGTGCCAGCAGCTTAGGGACAGGGCCGTTCCAAGAGACCCAGTACTTC; cdr3_aa: CASSLGTGPFQETQYF
d_call: .; clone_size: many; j_call: TRBJ1-3; v_call: TRBV7-9; cdr3_nt: TGTGCCAGCAGAATAGGGGAGACTGGAAACACCATATATTTT; cdr3_aa: CASRIGETGNTIYF
d_call: .; clone_size: many; j_call: TRBJ1-1; v_call: TRBV13; cdr3_nt: TGTGCCAGCAGCTCCGGGGTTTGGGGCACTGAAGCTTTCTTT; cdr3_aa: CASSSGVWGTEAFF
d_call: .; clone_size: few; j_call: TRBJ2-7; v_call: TRBV19; cdr3_nt: TGTGCCAGTAGTATAGGGCTCAACTACGAGCAGTACTTC; cdr3_aa: CASSIGLNYEQYF
d_call: .; clone_size: many; j_call: TRBJ1-3; v_call: TRBV20-1; cdr3_nt: TGCAGTGCTAGCACCCTGGGAGGAGGAAACACCATATATTTT; cdr3_aa: CSASTLGGGNTIYF
d_call: .; clone_size: many; j_call: TRBJ1-3; v_call: TRBV28; cdr3_nt: TGTGCCAGCAGTTCCCAGGGACACTCTGGAAACACCATATATTTT; cdr3_aa: CASSSQGHSGNTIYF
d_call: .; clone_size: many; j_call: TRBJ1-5; v_call: TRBV10-1; cdr3_nt: TGCGCCAGCACGAAACCCTGTTACGTGTGTCGGGAAGTTTTCCTTCAGCCCCAGCATTTT; cdr3_aa: CASTKPCYVCREVFLQPQHF
d_call: .; clone_size: many; j_call: TRBJ2-3; v_call: TRBV3-1; cdr3_nt: TGTGCCAGCAGCCAAGTGGCAGATACGCAGTATTTT; cdr3_aa: CASSQVADTQYF
d_call: TRBD1; clone_size: many; j_call: TRBJ1-2; v_call: TRBV12-3/TRBV12-4; cdr3_nt: TGTGCCAGCAGTTTAGCATCCGGGACAGGGGTAGGCTACACCTTC; cdr3_aa: CASSLASGTGVGYTF
d_call: .; clone_size: many; j_call: TRBJ1-5; v_call: TRBV2; cdr3_nt: TGTGCCAGCAGTGAGGTGGGCAGGGGCGGTCAGCCCCAGCATTTT; cdr3_aa: CASSEVGRGGQPQHF
d_call: .; clone_size: .; j_call: TRBJ2-4; v_call: TRBV28; cdr3_nt: TGTGCCACCCACGACGACAAAAGCATTCAGTACTTC; cdr3_aa: CATHDDKSIQYF
d_call: .; clone_size: .; j_call: TRBJ1-1; v_call: TRBV7-2; cdr3_nt: TGTGCCAGCAGCTTGCGACCAGGAACTGAAGCTTTCTTT; cdr3_aa: CASSLRPGTEAFF
d_call: .; clone_size: many; j_call: TRBJ1-1; v_call: TRBV6-1; cdr3_nt: TGTGCCAGCGCATTTTCAGCGAACACTGAAGCTTTCTTT; cdr3_aa: CASAFSANTEAFF
d_call: TRBD2; clone_size: few; j_call: TRBJ2-1; v_call: TRBV9; cdr3_nt: TGTGCCAGCAGCCCCAGACCCGGACTAGCGGGGGCAGGCGGGTACAATGAGCAGTTCTTC; cdr3_aa: CASSPRPGLAGAGGYNEQFF
d_call: TRBD1; clone_size: many; j_call: TRBJ1-6; v_call: TRBV20-1; cdr3_nt: TGCAGTGCTAGACCCCGTGGTCAGGGGGTTGGGAATTCACCCCTCCACTTT; cdr3_aa: CSARPRGQGVGNSPLHF
d_call: TRBD2; clone_size: many; j_call: TRBJ2-1; v_call: TRBV24-1; cdr3_nt: TGTGCCACCACCCCGGGACTAGCGTACAATGAGCAGTTCTTC; cdr3_aa: CATTPGLAYNEQFF
d_call: .; clone_size: .; j_call: TRBJ2-1; v_call: TRBV4-1; cdr3_nt: TGCGCCAGCAGCCACCCCATAGCGACTGAGCAGTTCTTC; cdr3_aa: CASSHPIATEQFF
d_call: .; clone_size: many; j_call: TRBJ2-7; v_call: TRBV18; cdr3_nt: TGTGCCAGCTCACCAGTTGAGGTTCGCTACGAGCAGTACTTC; cdr3_aa: CASSPVEVRYEQYF
d_call: TRBD1; clone_size: many; j_call: TRBJ2-1; v_call: TRBV12-5; cdr3_nt: TGTGCTAGTGGTTTGGCGCCAGGGGGCTTCGACAATGAGCAGTTCTTC; cdr3_aa: CASGLAPGGFDNEQFF
d_call: .; clone_size: many; j_call: TRBJ2-7; v_call: TRBV7-2; cdr3_nt: TGTGCCAGCAGCCAACAGGGACTCCCTGGCTACGAGCAGTACTTC; cdr3_aa: CASSQQGLPGYEQYF
d_call: .; clone_size: .; j_call: TRBJ2-5; v_call: TRBV5-1; cdr3_nt: TGCGCCAGCAGCCCTTTTACGGGACCCCAAGGCGAGACCCAGTACTTC; cdr3_aa: CASSPFTGPQGETQYF
d_call: TRBD1; clone_size: few; j_call: TRBJ2-5; v_call: TRBV11-2; cdr3_nt: TGTGCCAGCAGCCGGGACAGGGCGATAGAGACCCAGTACTTC; cdr3_aa: CASSRDRAIETQYF
d_call: .; clone_size: few; j_call: TRBJ2-3; v_call: TRBV24-1; cdr3_nt: TGTGCCACCAGTGAGACCGGGGCAGATACGCAGTATTTT; cdr3_aa: CATSETGADTQYF
d_call: .; clone_size: few; j_call: TRBJ1-2; v_call: TRBV10-2; cdr3_nt: TGCGCCAGCAGTGAGTCGAATGGTCATCTTTATGGCTACACCTTC; cdr3_aa: CASSESNGHLYGYTF
d_call: TRBD1; clone_size: few; j_call: TRBJ2-7; v_call: TRBV5-1; cdr3_nt: TGCGCCAGCAGCTTGGCCTACGGGACAGGGGGCACCTACGAGCAGTACTTC; cdr3_aa: CASSLAYGTGGTYEQYF
d_call: .; clone_size: .; j_call: TRBJ1-6; v_call: TRBV12-3/TRBV12-4; cdr3_nt: TGTGCCAACAGTTTCGGGGTAGTCCTCCACTTT; cdr3_aa: CANSFGVVLHF
d_call: .; clone_size: many; j_call: TRBJ2-1; v_call: TRBV2; cdr3_nt: TGTGCCAGCAGTGCTGGGCAGGGAGGAAGAAATGAGCAGTTCTTC; cdr3_aa: CASSAGQGGRNEQFF
d_call: TRBD1; clone_size: .; j_call: TRBJ2-3; v_call: TRBV6-1; cdr3_nt: TGTGCCAGCAGTGAAAGGGTTCTATCCGGGACAGGGGGTACAGATACGCAGTATTTT; cdr3_aa: CASSERVLSGTGGTDTQYF
d_call: .; clone_size: many; j_call: TRBJ2-2; v_call: TRBV20-1; cdr3_nt: TGCAGTGCTAGTCGCCCGCTCGGGCCCACCGGGGAGCTGTTTTTT; cdr3_aa: CSASRPLGPTGELFF
d_call: .; clone_size: many; j_call: TRBJ2-7; v_call: TRBV28; cdr3_nt: TGTGCCAGCAGTTTATACAAGGCAGGGGAGACGGACGAGCAGTACTTC; cdr3_aa: CASSLYKAGETDEQYF
d_call: .; clone_size: few; j_call: TRBJ2-2; v_call: TRBV24-1; cdr3_nt: TGTGCCACCAGTGATTTGGGACAGCACACCGGGGAGCTGTTTTTT; cdr3_aa: CATSDLGQHTGELFF
d_call: .; clone_size: few; j_call: TRBJ1-2; v_call: TRBV4-1; cdr3_nt: TGCGCCAGCAGCCAAGGCAGGAATACAGGGAATGGCTACACCTTC; cdr3_aa: CASSQGRNTGNGYTF
d_call: .; clone_size: .; j_call: TRBJ1-4; v_call: TRBV19; cdr3_nt: TGTGCCAGTAGCCCCAATGAAAAACTGTTTTTT; cdr3_aa: CASSPNEKLFF
d_call: .; clone_size: many; j_call: TRBJ2-3; v_call: TRBV18; cdr3_nt: TGTGCCAGCTCGCCTCCGACTAGGGGAAATACGCAGTATTTT; cdr3_aa: CASSPPTRGNTQYF
d_call: TRBD1; clone_size: few; j_call: TRBJ1-2; v_call: TRBV5-5; cdr3_nt: TGTGCCAGCAGATCCGGGACAGGGTTCTCTAACTATGGCTACACCTTC; cdr3_aa: CASRSGTGFSNYGYTF
d_call: .; clone_size: many; j_call: TRBJ2-2; v_call: TRBV5-1; cdr3_nt: TGCGCCAGCAGCCGATTGGGGACATCGAACACCGGGGAGCTGTTTTTT; cdr3_aa: CASSRLGTSNTGELFF
d_call: .; clone_size: .; j_call: TRBJ2-7; v_call: TRBV6-5; cdr3_nt: TGTGCCAGCAGTTACGGGGCGGGGGCCGCCTACGAGCAGTACTTC; cdr3_aa: CASSYGAGAAYEQYF
d_call: TRBD2; clone_size: many; j_call: TRBJ2-3; v_call: TRBV11-1; cdr3_nt: TGTGCCAGCAGCTTCGTGACTAGCGGGGGGGCGTGGACGCAGTATTTT; cdr3_aa: CASSFVTSGGAWTQYF
d_call: TRBD1; clone_size: .; j_call: TRBJ1-3; v_call: TRBV20-1; cdr3_nt: TGCAGTGCTCCCCTGACAGGGAGTGTATCTGGAAACACCATATATTTT; cdr3_aa: CSAPLTGSVSGNTIYF
d_call: .; clone_size: .; j_call: TRBJ1-1; v_call: TRBV19; cdr3_nt: TGTGCCAGTAGTATAGGCACAGGGCTGAACACTGAAGCTTTCTTT; cdr3_aa: CASSIGTGLNTEAFF
d_call: .; clone_size: many; j_call: TRBJ1-1; v_call: TRBV6-1; cdr3_nt: TGTGCCAGCTCCCCGGGGGCGAACACTGAAGCTTTCTTT; cdr3_aa: CASSPGANTEAFF
d_call: .; clone_size: many; j_call: TRBJ1-5; v_call: TRBV28; cdr3_nt: TGTGCCAGCAGTTTGAGGCAGAGTGGCCAGCCCCAGCATTTT; cdr3_aa: CASSLRQSGQPQHF
d_call: .; clone_size: many; j_call: TRBJ1-5; v_call: TRBV20-1; cdr3_nt: TGCAGTGCTAGGCGCAACAGGGATCAGCCCCAGCATTTT; cdr3_aa: CSARRNRDQPQHF
d_call: TRBD1; clone_size: many; j_call: TRBJ1-2; v_call: TRBV2; cdr3_nt: TGTGCCAGCAGTGAGATGCCGGGACAGGGTTATGGCTACACCTTC; cdr3_aa: CASSEMPGQGYGYTF
d_call: TRBD1; clone_size: .; j_call: TRBJ1-1; v_call: TRBV12-3/TRBV12-4; cdr3_nt: TGTGCCAGCAGTTTCTCCTACAGGGGGCTCACTGAAGCTTTCTTT; cdr3_aa: CASSFSYRGLTEAFF
d_call: .; clone_size: many; j_call: TRBJ2-7; v_call: TRBV28; cdr3_nt: TGTGCCAGCAGCCTGTATGGGCAGGGGCATCAGGAGCAGTACTTC; cdr3_aa: CASSLYGQGHQEQYF
d_call: TRBD1; clone_size: few; j_call: TRBJ2-1; v_call: TRBV13; cdr3_nt: TGTGCCAGCAGCTCCCCGGGACAGGGGGCAGGTGAGCAGTTCTTC; cdr3_aa: CASSSPGQGAGEQFF
d_call: .; clone_size: few; j_call: TRBJ1-4; v_call: TRBV7-9; cdr3_nt: TGTGCCAGCAGCTTAACATCCTCTGAAAAACTGTTTTTT; cdr3_aa: CASSLTSSEKLFF
d_call: TRBD1; clone_size: .; j_call: TRBJ2-7; v_call: TRBV19; cdr3_nt: TGTGCCAGTAGTACCTTTGGGACAGCCAAAAGAAGCGAGCAGTACTTC; cdr3_aa: CASSTFGTAKRSEQYF
d_call: .; clone_size: many; j_call: TRBJ2-1; v_call: TRBV3-1; cdr3_nt: TGTGCCAGCAGCCAAGAGGTGGGACCTTCGGCCAATGAGCAGTTCTTC; cdr3_aa: CASSQEVGPSANEQFF
d_call: TRBD2; clone_size: few; j_call: TRBJ2-7; v_call: TRBV5-1; cdr3_nt: TGCGCCAGCAGCTCCAGCCTTAGCGGGGGGAAATACGAGCAGTACTTC; cdr3_aa: CASSSSLSGGKYEQYF
d_call: TRBD2; clone_size: few; j_call: TRBJ2-3; v_call: TRBV6-1; cdr3_nt: TGTGCCAGCAGTTACAGCGGGGGGAGCACAGATACGCAGTATTTT; cdr3_aa: CASSYSGGSTDTQYF
d_call: .; clone_size: .; j_call: TRBJ1-5; v_call: TRBV5-6; cdr3_nt: TGTGCCAGCAGCTTTAAATATAGCAATCAGCCCCAGCATTTT; cdr3_aa: CASSFKYSNQPQHF
d_call: TRBD1; clone_size: many; j_call: TRBJ1-2; v_call: TRBV3-1; cdr3_nt: TGTGCCAGCAGCCACGAGGGACAGGGGAACTATGGCTACACCTTC; cdr3_aa: CASSHEGQGNYGYTF
d_call: .; clone_size: .; j_call: TRBJ2-3; v_call: TRBV9; cdr3_nt: TGTGCCAGCATGCTAGGGGGGAACTCAGATACGCAGTATTTT; cdr3_aa: CASMLGGNSDTQYF
d_call: TRBD1; clone_size: many; j_call: TRBJ1-1; v_call: TRBV6-1; cdr3_nt: TGTGCCAGCAGTATGACAGGGTTGGTTGCTGAAGCTTTCTTT; cdr3_aa: CASSMTGLVAEAFF